This paragraph reports one T cell receptor (beta chain). This specimen comes from a study of blood T cell repertoires in COVID-19. For the study at large: PBMCs, B-cell-depleted T cells, or T cells were the source of the cDNA or gDNA that made up the material.

Per the original methods: Amplification of reference gene primers provided the estimated nucleated cell counts. Here immunoSEQ multiplex PCR was the method, and the copy in TCRdb shows in-frame clones only, minus some. The V and J calls and clone size are taken from that table; D and trimming were inferred from the DNA. Of about 62,000 clones listed, 76% are singletons. After removal of 5 bases from V and 3 bases from J, the junction contained 7 bases not matched to a gene. The CDR3 extends over 16 amino acids. The germline V gene has CDR1 SGHTA and CDR2 FQGNSA. The specimen was peripheral blood. The chain combines TRBV7-2 with TRBJ1-6; the match to TRBD1 covers 7 bases. The TCR originated in a woman aged 50 to 65 with active or convalescent COVID-19. The CDR3 DNA is TGTGCCAGCAGCGATAGCCGGGACAGCTATAATTCACCCCTCCACTTT. Protein: CASSDSRDSYNSPLHF. The full variable domain, rest sourced from reference TRBV7-2 and TRBJ1-6, is GAGVSQSPSNKVTEKGKDVELRCDPISGHTALYWYRQSLGQGLEFLIYFQGNSAPDKSGLPSDRFSAERTGGSVSTLTIQRTQQEDSAVYLCASSDSRDSYNSPLHFGNGTRLTVT.